This TCR beta chain was obtained from a study of blood T cell repertoires in COVID-19. CDR1 SGHRS and CDR2 YFSETQ come from the germline V gene. The CDR3 sequence is 15 residues long. J lost 6 bases, V lost 4 bases, and 12 bases had no gene match. This clone has a handful of counts. The data were produced by immunoSEQ multiplex PCR, yet TCRdb's version contains in-frame clones alone and is incomplete. The table has under 95,000 clones, roughly 85% seen once. Sequencing used peripheral blood. This chain joins TRBV5-1 and TRBJ2-7, with TRBD1 matching 8 bases. The clonotype was recovered from a man in his 60s with active or convalescent COVID-19. The CDR3 sequence: CASSLDRGASGEQYF. The DNA of the CDR3 is TGCGCCAGCAGCCTCGACAGGGGCGCCTCGGGCGAGCAGTACTTC.